The sequence of this T cell receptor (beta chain) was determined in a study of T cell responses to AZD1222 COVID-19 vaccine. Sequencing was performed with immunoSEQ multiplex PCR; in TCRdb, only in-frame clones are kept and a portion is missing. The table lists about 100,000 clones, 80% to 90% of them singletons. In germline, CDR1 is SGHVS, CDR2 FNYEAQ. The CDR3 spans 18 residues. V dropped 0 bases and J dropped 2; count of bases not matched to a gene: 6. This TCR came from an adult in good health. Source: peripheral blood, taken on day 0 of AZD1222 vaccination. The rearrangement joins TRBV7-6 to TRBJ2-1, with 11 bases that match TRBD2. CDR3 DNA: TGTGCCAGCAGCTTAGCTTCGGGACTAGCGGTTGCCTACAATGAGCAGTTCTTC. Translating gives CASSLASGLAVAYNEQFF. The full variable domain, in which reference TRBV7-6 and TRBJ2-1 provide the parts outside the CDR3, is GAGVSQSPRYKVTKRGQDVALRCDPISGHVSLYWYRQALGQGPEFLTYFNYEAQQDKSGLPNDRFSAERPEGSISTLTIQRTEQRDSAMYRCASSLASGLAVAYNEQFFGPGTRLTVL.